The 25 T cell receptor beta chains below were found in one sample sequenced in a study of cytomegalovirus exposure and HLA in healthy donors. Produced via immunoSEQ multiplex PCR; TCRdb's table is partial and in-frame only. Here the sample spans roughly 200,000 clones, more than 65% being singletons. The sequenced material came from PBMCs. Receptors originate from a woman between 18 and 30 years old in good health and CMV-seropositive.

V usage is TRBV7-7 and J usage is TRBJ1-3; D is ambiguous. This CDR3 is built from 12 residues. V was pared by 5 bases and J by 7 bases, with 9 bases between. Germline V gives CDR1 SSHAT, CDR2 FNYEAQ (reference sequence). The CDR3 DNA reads TGTGCCAGCAGCCCCGGAGGGAACACCATATATTTT. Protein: CASSPGGNTIYF. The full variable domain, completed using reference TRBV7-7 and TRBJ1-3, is GAGVSQSPRYKVTKRGQDVTLRCDPISSHATLYWYQQALGQGPEFLTYFNYEAQPDKSGLPSDRFSAERPEGSISTLTIQRTEQRDSAMYRCASSPGGNTIYFGEGSWLTVV.

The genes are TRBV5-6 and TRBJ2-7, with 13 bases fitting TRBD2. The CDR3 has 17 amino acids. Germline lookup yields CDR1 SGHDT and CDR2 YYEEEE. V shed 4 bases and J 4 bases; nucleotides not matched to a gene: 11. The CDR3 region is CASSRRLLAGGAYEQYF. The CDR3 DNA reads TGTGCCAGCAGCCGCCGCTTACTAGCGGGGGGGGCGTACGAGCAGTACTTC.

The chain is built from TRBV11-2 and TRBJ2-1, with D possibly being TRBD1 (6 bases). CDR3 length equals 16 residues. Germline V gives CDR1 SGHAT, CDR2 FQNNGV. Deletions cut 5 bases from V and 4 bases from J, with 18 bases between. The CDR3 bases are TGTGCCAGCAGCCACCCCCCCGGGACAAAATACAATGAGCAGTTCTTC. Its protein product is CASSHPPGTKYNEQFF.

CDR3 DNA: TGTGCCAGCAGTGCCCTAATCACAACTAATGAAAAACTGTTTTTT. Translated, it gives CASSALITTNEKLFF. The chain is built from TRBV27 and TRBJ1-4; no clear D gene. V was clipped by 5 bases and J by 0 bases, with 10 bases between them. The CDR3 covers 15 residues. Germline values: CDR1 MNHEY, CDR2 SMNVEV (reference sequence). Complete variable domain (other parts from reference TRBV27 and TRBJ1-4): EAQVTQNPRYLITVTGKKLTVTCSQNMNHEYMSWYRQDPGLGLRQIYYSMNVEVTDKGDVPEGYKVSRKEKRNFPLILESPSPNQTSLYFCASSALITTNEKLFFGSGTQLSVL.

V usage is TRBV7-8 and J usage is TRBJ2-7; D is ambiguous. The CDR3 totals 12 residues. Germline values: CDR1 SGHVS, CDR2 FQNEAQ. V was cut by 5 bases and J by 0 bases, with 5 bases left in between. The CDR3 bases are TGTGCCAGCAGCACGAGCTCCTACGAGCAGTACTTC. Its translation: CASSTSSYEQYF.

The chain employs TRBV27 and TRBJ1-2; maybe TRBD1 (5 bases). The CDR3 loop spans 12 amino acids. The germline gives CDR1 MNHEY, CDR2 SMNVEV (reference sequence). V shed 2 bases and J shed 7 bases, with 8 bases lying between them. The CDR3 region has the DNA TGTGCCAGCAGTTTACAGGGAAGTGGCTACACCTTC. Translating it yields CASSLQGSGYTF.

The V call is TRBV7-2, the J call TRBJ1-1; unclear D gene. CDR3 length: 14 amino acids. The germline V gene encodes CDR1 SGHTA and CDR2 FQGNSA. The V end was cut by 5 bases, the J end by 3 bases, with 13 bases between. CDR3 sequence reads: CASSVKGGYTEAFF. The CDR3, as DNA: TGTGCCAGCAGCGTGAAGGGAGGTTACACTGAAGCTTTCTTT.

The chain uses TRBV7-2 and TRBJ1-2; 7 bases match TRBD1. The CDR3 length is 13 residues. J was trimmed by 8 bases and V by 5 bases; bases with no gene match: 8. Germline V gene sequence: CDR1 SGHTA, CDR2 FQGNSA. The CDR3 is CASSGDRVLGYTF. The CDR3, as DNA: TGTGCCAGCAGCGGTGACAGGGTTTTGGGCTACACCTTC. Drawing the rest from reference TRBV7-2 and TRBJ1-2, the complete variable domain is GAGVSQSPSNKVTEKGKDVELRCDPISGHTALYWYRQSLGQGLEFLIYFQGNSAPDKSGLPSDRFSAERTGGSVSTLTIQRTQQEDSAVYLCASSGDRVLGYTFGSGTRLTVV.

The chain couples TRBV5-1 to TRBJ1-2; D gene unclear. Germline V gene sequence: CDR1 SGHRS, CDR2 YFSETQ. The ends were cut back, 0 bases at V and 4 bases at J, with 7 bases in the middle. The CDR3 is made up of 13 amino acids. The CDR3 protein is CASSLGQIYGYTF. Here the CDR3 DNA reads TGCGCCAGCAGCTTGGGCCAGATCTATGGCTACACCTTC.

This CDR3 is CASSQERQASYGYTF. The CDR3 DNA sequence: TGCGCCAGCAGCCAAGAACGGCAGGCATCCTATGGCTACACCTTC. The rearrangement joins TRBV4-3 to TRBJ1-2; the D is unclear. This CDR3 contains 15 residues. Trimming removed 0 bases from V and 4 bases from J, with 12 bases in between. CDR1 is LGHNA and CDR2 is YSLEER in the germline V gene.

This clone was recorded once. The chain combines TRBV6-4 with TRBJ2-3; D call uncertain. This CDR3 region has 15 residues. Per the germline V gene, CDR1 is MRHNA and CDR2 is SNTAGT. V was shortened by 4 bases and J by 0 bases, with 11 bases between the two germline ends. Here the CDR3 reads CASSAETRSTDTQYF. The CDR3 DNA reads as TGTGCCAGCAGTGCCGAGACAAGAAGCACAGATACGCAGTATTTT.

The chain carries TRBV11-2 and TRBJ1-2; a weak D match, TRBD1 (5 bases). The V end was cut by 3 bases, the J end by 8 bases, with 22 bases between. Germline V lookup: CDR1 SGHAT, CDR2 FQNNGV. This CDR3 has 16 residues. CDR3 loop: CASSFTSGGATWGYTF. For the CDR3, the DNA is TGTGCCAGCAGCTTTACCTCCGGAGGGGCGACTTGGGGCTACACCTTC.

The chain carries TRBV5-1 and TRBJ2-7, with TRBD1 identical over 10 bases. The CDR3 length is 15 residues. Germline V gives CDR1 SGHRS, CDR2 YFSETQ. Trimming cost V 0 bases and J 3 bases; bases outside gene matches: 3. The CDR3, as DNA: TGCGCCAGCAGCTTGGAAGGGACAGGGGTCTACGAGCAGTACTTC. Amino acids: CASSLEGTGVYEQYF.

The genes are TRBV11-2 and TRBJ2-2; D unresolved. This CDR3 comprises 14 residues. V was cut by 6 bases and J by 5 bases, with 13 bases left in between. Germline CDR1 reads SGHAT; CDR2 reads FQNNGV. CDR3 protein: CASRPTLGTGELFF. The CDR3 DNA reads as TGTGCCAGCAGACCAACCCTAGGAACCGGGGAGCTGTTTTTT.

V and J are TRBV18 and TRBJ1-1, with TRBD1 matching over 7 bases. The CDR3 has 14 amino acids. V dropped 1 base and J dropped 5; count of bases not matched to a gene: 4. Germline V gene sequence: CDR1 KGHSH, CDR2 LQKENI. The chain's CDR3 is CASSPLTGETEAFF. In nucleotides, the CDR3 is TGTGCCAGCTCACCACTTACAGGGGAGACTGAAGCTTTCTTT.

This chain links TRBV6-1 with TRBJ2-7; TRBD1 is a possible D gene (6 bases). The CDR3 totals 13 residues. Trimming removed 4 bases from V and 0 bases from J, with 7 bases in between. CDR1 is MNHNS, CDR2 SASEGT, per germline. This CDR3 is CASSVDSSYEQYF. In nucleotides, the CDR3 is TGTGCCAGCAGTGTGGACAGCTCCTACGAGCAGTACTTC.

The CDR3 is CARSLGPGQLAANYGYTF. The CDR3 DNA follows: TGTGCCAGAAGCTTGGGACCGGGACAGCTCGCGGCTAACTATGGCTACACCTTC. The gene calls are TRBV5-3 and TRBJ1-2; 7 bases align to TRBD1. TRBV5-3 is an ORF, and what it does is uncertain. CDR3 length equals 18 residues. J was trimmed by 0 bases and V by 0 bases; bases with no gene match: 11.

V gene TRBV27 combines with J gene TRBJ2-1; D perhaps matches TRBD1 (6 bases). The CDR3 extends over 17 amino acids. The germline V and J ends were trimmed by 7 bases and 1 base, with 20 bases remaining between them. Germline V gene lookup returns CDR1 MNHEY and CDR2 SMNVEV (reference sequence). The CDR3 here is CASKRDMTLRSYNEQFF. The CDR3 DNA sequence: TGTGCCAGCAAACGGGACATGACTTTACGGTCCTACAATGAGCAGTTCTTC.

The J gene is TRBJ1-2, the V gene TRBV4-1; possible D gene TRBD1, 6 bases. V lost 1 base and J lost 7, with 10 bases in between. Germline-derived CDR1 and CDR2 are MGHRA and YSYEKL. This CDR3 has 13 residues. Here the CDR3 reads CASSQADRRGYTF. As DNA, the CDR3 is TGCGCCAGCAGCCAAGCCGACAGGCGTGGCTACACCTTC.

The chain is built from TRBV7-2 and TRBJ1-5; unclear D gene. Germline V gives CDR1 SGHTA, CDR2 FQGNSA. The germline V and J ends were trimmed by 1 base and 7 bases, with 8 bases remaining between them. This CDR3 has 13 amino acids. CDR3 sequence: CASSLVGRQPQHF. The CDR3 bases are TGTGCCAGCAGCTTAGTTGGCCGACAGCCCCAGCATTTT.

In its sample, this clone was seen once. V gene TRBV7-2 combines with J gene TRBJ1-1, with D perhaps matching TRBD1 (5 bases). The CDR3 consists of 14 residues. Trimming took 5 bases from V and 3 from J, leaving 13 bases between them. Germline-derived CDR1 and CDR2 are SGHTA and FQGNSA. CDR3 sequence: CASSAGLPHTEAFF. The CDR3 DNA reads TGTGCCAGCAGCGCGGGGCTCCCCCACACTGAAGCTTTCTTT.

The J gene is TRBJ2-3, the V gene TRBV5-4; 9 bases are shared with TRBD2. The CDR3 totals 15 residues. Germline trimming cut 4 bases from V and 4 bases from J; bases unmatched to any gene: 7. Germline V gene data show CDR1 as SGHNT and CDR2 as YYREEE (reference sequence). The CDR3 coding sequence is TGTGCCAGCAGCGACAAACAGCGGGGGGCAGATACGCAGTATTTT. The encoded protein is CASSDKQRGADTQYF. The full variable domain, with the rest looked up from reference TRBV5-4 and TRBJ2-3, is ETGVTQSPTHLIKTRGQQVTLRCSSQSGHNTVSWYQQALGQGPQFIFQYYREEENGRGNFPPRFSGLQFPNYSSELNVNALELDDSALYLCASSDKQRGADTQYFGPGTRLTVL.

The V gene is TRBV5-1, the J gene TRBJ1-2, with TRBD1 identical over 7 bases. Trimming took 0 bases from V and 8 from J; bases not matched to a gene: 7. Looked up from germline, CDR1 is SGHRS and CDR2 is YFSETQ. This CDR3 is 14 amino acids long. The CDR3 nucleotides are TGCGCCAGCAGCTTGGCCGGACAGGTGGGAGGCTACACCTTC. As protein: CASSLAGQVGGYTF.

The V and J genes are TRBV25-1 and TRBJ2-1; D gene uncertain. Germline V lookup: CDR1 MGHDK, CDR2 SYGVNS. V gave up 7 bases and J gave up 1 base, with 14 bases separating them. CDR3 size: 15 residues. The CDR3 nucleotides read TGTGCCAGCACTGGAGCCGGAGCTTCCTACAATGAGCAGTTCTTC. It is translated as CASTGAGASYNEQFF.

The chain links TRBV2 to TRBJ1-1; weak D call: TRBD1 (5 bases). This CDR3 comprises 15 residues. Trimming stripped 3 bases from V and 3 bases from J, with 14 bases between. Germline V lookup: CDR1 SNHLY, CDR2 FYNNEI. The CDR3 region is CASSEGGRGDTEAFF. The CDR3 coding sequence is TGTGCCAGCAGTGAGGGGGGAAGGGGAGACACTGAAGCTTTCTTT.